The sequence of this T cell receptor beta chain was determined in a study of blood T cell repertoires in COVID-19. The CDR3 extends over 13 amino acids. V dropped 4 bases and J dropped 12 bases, with 19 bases sitting between them. Germline loops: CDR1 SGHAT, CDR2 FQNNGV. In terms of age and location, participants ranged from roughly 18 to 100 years and lived in about two dozen US areas. Allocation to cohorts depended on clinical history reported by the participants. Cohort 3 recovery required two negative PCRs, clearance, or symptom resolution. As handled by the study authors: Estimation of nucleated cell counts relied on the amplification of reference gene primers. Using immunoSEQ multiplex PCR, the repertoire was profiled, and TCRdb retains in-frame clones only, with some absent. V and J calls and clone size are those listed in that table; D and trimming were worked out from the DNA. The sample carries roughly 150,000 clones, 75% to 85% recorded once.

This receptor was taken from a man aged 40-55 years who had recovered from COVID-19. The gene calls are TRBV11-2 and TRBJ2-7; D is perhaps TRBD1 (5 bases). The sample comprised PBMCs or T cells enriched from blood (not recorded which). CDR3 region: CASSSWAARQWYF. The DNA for the CDR3 is TGTGCCAGCAGCTCGTGGGCAGCTCGACAGTGGTACTTC.